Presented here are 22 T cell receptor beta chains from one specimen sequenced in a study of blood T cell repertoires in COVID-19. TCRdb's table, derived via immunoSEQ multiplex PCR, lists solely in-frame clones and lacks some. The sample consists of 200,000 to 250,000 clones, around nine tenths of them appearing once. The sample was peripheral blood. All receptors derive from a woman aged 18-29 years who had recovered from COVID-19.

The CDR3 DNA sequence: TGTGCCAGCAGCGGTAGGACAGGGTCCGCCGGGGAGCTGTTTTTT. Translated: CASSGRTGSAGELFF. This chain links TRBV7-8 with TRBJ2-2; TRBD1 matches at 8 bases. Trimming at V came to 5 bases and at J to 6 bases, leaving 8 bases not matched to a gene. CDR1 and CDR2 from the germline V gene are SGHVS and FQNEAQ. This CDR3 contains 15 residues.

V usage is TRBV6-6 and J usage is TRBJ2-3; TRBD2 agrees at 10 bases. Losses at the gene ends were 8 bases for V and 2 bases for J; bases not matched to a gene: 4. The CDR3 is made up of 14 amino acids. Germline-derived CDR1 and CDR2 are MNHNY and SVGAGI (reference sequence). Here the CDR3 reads CASRLAGDTDTQYF. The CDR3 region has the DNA TGTGCCAGCCGACTAGCGGGTGACACAGATACGCAGTATTTT.

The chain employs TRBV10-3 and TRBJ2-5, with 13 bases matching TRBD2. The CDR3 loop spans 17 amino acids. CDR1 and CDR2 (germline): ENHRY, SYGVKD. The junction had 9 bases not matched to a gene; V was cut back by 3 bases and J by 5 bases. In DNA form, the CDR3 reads TGTGCCATCAGTGAAAGAACTAGCGGGAGGGCCGTGGAGACCCAGTACTTC. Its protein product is CAISERTSGRAVETQYF.

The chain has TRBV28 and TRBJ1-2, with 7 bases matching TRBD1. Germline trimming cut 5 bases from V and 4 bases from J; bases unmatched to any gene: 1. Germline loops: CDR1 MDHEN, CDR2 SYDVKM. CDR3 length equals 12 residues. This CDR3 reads CASSTGVYGYTF. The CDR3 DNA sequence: TGTGCCAGCAGTACAGGGGTCTATGGCTACACCTTC.

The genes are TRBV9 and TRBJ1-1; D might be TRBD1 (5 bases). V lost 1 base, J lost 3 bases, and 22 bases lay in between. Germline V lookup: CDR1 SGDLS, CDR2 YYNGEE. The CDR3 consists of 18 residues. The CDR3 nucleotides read TGTGCCAGCAGCGTAAGCTGGGGCTTTAGGTTAAATTACACTGAAGCTTTCTTT. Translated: CASSVSWGFRLNYTEAFF.

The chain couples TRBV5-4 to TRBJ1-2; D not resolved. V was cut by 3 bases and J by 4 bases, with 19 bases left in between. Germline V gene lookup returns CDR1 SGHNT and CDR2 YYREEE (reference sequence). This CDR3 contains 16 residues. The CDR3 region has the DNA TGTGCCAGCAGCTCGTGGGCAGGCGCCTTGTCCTATGGCTACACCTTC. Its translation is CASSSWAGALSYGYTF.

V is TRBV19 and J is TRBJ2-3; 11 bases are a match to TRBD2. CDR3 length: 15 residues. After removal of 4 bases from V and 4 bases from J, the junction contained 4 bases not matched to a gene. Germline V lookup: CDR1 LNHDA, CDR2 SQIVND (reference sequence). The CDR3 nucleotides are TGTGCCAGTAGTACTAGCGGGAGGATCGCAGATACGCAGTATTTT. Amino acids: CASSTSGRIADTQYF.

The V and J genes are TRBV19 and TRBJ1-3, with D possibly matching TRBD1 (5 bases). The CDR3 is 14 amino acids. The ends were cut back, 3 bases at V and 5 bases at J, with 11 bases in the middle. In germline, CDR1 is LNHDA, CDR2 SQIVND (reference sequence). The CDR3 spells CASSIGDSRNTIYF. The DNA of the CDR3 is TGTGCCAGTAGTATTGGAGACAGTCGAAACACCATATATTTT.

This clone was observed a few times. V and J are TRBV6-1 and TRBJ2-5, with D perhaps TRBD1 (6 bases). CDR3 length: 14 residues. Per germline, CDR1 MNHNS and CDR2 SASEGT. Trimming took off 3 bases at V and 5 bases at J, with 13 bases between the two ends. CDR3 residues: CASSELTGMETQYF. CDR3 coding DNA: TGTGCCAGCAGTGAGCTGACAGGAATGGAGACCCAGTACTTC.

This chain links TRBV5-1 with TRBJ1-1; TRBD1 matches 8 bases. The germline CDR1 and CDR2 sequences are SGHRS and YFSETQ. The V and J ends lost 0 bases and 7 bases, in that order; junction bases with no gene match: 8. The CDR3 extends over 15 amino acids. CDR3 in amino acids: CASSLETGVYIEAFF. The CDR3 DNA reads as TGCGCCAGCAGCTTGGAGACAGGGGTTTATATTGAAGCTTTCTTT. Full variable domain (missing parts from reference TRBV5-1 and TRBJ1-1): KAGVTQTPRYLIKTRGQQVTLSCSPISGHRSVSWYQQTPGQGLQFLFEYFSETQRNKGNFPGRFSGRQFSNSRSEMNVSTLELGDSALYLCASSLETGVYIEAFFGQGTRLTVV.

CDR3 sequence: CASWVAGDPNEKLFF. Written as DNA, the CDR3 is TGTGCCAGCTGGGTAGCCGGGGATCCCAATGAAAAACTGTTTTTT. The V and J genes are TRBV13 and TRBJ1-4; no clear D. Germline V gene lookup returns CDR1 PRHDT and CDR2 FYEKMQ (reference sequence). V lost 8 bases and J lost 5, with 18 bases in between. This CDR3 contains 15 residues. The variable domain in full, completed from reference TRBV13 and TRBJ1-4, reads AAGVIQSPRHLIKEKRETATLKCYPIPRHDTVYWYQQGPGQDPQFLISFYEKMQSDKGSIPDRFSAQQFSDYHSELNMSSLELGDSALYFCASWVAGDPNEKLFFGSGTQLSVL.

In nucleotides, the CDR3 is TGTGCCAGTCACAGCCCGCTCGCGCTCCACTTT. The encoded protein is CASHSPLALHF. The V call is TRBV5-5, the J call TRBJ1-6; D uncertain. This CDR3 region has 11 residues. Germline lookup yields CDR1 SGHKS and CDR2 YYEKEE (reference sequence). Trimming took 8 bases from V and 16 from J, leaving 16 bases between them.

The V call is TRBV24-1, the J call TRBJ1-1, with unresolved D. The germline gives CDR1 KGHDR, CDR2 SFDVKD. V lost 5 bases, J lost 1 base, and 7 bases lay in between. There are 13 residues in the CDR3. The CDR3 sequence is CATSAPGNTEAFF. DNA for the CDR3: TGTGCCACCAGTGCGCCGGGGAACACTGAAGCTTTCTTT.

This CDR3 is CASTSGIYGYTF. The DNA for the CDR3 is TGCGCCAGCACGAGCGGTATCTATGGCTACACCTTC. V gene TRBV23-1 combines with J gene TRBJ1-2; D uncertain. TRBV23-1 qualifies as an ORF whose function is uncertain. Trimming pared 7 bases from V and 4 bases from J, leaving 10 bases between. The CDR3 has 12 amino acids.

CDR3 in DNA: TGTGCCAGCAGTTTATCGGCCGGGACAGGGTGGCCCTATGGCTACACCTTC. Residues: CASSLSAGTGWPYGYTF. This chain links TRBV27 with TRBJ1-2; TRBD1 aligns across 9 bases. V trimming: 0 bases; J trimming: 4 bases; junction bases outside the gene matches: 9. The CDR3 spans 17 residues. Germline CDR1 reads MNHEY; CDR2 reads SMNVEV (reference sequence).

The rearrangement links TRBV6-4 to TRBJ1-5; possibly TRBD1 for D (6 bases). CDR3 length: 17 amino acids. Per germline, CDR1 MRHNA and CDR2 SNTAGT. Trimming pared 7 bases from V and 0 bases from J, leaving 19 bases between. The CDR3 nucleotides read TGTGCCAGCACGAAATTAGACAGGAGATATAGCAATCAGCCCCAGCATTTT. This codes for CASTKLDRRYSNQPQHF.

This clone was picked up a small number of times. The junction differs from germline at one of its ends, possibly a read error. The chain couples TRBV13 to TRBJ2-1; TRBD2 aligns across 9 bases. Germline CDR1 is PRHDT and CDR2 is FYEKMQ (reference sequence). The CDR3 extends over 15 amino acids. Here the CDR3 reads CASSIGLARSNEQFF. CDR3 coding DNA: TGTGCCAGCAGCATAGGACTAGCGAGGAGCAATGAGCAGTTCTTC.

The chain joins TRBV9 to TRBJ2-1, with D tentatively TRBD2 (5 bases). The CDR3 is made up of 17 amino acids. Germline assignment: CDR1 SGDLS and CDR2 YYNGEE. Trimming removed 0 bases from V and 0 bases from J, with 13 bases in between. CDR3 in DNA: TGTGCCAGCAGCGTAGGAGGCGGGTCGAGCTCCTACAATGAGCAGTTCTTC. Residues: CASSVGGGSSSYNEQFF. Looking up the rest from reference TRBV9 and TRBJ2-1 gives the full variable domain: DSGVTQTPKHLITATGQRVTLRCSPRSGDLSVYWYQQSLDQGLQFLIQYYNGEERAKGNILERFSAQQFPDLHSELNLSSLELGDSALYFCASSVGGGSSSYNEQFFGPGTRLTVL.

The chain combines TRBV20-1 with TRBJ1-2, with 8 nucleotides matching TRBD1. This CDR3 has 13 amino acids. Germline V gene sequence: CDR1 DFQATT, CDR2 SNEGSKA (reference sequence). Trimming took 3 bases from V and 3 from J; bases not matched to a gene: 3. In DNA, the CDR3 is TGCAGTGCTAGTTCGACAGGGGACTATGGCTACACCTTC. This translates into CSASSTGDYGYTF.

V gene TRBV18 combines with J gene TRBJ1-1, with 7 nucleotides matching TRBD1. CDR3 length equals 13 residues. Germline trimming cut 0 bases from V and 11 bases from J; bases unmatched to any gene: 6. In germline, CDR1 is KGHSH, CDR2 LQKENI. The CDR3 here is CASSPPAGGVAFF. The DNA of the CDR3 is TGTGCCAGCTCACCACCGGCAGGGGGAGTCGCTTTCTTT.

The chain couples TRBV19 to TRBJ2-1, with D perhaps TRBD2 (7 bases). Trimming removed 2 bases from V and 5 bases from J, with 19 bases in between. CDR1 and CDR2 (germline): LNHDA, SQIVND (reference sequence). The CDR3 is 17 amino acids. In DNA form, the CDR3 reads TGTGCCAGTAGTATAAGGGGGGGATGGAGGGGCCACAATGAGCAGTTCTTC. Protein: CASSIRGGWRGHNEQFF.

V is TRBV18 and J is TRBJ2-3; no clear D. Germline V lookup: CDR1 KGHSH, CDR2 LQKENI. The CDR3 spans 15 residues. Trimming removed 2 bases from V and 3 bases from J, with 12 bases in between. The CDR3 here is CASSPGFRRTDTQYF. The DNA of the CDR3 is TGTGCCAGCTCACCAGGATTTCGGAGAACAGATACGCAGTATTTT.